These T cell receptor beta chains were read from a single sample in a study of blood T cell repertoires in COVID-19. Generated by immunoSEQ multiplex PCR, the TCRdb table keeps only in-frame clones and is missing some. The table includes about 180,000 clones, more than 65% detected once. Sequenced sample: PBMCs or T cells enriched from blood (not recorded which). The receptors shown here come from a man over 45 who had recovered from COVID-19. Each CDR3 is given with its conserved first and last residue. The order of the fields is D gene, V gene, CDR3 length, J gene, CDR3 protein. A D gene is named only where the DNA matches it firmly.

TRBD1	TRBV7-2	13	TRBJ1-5	CASSGQGNQPQHF
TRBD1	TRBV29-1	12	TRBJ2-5	CSVDRERETQYF
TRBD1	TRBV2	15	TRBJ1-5	CASSSDRVGNQPQHF
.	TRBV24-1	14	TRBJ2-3	CATSDPGGTDTQYF
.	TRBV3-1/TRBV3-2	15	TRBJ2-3	CASSPQMTSTDTQYF
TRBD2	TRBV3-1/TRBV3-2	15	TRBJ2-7	CASSQAPGGTYEQYF
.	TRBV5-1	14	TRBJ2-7	CASSLQQANYEQYF
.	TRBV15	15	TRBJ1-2	CATSRGTTEYYGYTF
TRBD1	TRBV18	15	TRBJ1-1	CASSFDRGRNTEAFF
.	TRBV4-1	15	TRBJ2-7	CASSQVFQGLYEQYF
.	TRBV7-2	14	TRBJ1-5	CASSLGAGSQPQHF
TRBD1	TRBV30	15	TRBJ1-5	CAWSRTGGSNQPQHF
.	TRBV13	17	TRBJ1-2	CASSLRVSGLPNYGYTF
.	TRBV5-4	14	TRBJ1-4	CASRAGGSGEKLFF
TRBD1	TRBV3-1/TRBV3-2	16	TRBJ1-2	CASSRLGQRGAYGYTF
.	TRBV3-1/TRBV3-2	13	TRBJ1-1	CASSQPQGSRAFF
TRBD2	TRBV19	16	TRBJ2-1	CASRKTSGLAGETQFF
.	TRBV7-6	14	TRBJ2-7	CASSLRQGTYEQYF
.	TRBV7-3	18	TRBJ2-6	CASSFGTGRGQGANVLTF
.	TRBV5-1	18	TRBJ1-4	CASSLTPQDSTFNEKLFF
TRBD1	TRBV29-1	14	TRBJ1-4	CSVGRWTGDEKLFF
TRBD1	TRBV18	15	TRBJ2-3	CASSPRGQGPDTQYF
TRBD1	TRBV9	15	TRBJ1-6	CASSFGQGANSPLHF
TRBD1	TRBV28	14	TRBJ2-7	CASGPGQWYHEQYF
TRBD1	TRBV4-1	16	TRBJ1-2	CASSQRGDRPFYGYTF
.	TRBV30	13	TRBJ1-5	CAWETGENQPQHF
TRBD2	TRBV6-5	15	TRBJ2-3	CASNPRGGDTDTQYF
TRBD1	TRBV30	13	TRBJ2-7	CAWSHRGRDEQYF
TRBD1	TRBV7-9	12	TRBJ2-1	CASSLETGQQFF
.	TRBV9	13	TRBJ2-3	CASSVEPLDTQYF
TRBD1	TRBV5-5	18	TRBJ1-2	CASSLIGTGPILDYGYTF
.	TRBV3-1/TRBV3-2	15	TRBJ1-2	CASSPDRRSGYGYTF
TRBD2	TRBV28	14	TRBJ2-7	CASNLGGGAYEQYF
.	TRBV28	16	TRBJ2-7	CASSLGRGPNSYEQYF
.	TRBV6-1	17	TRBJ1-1	CASSEPYVARVNTEAFF
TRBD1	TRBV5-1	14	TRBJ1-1	CASSGPGGNTEAFF
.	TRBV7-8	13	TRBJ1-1	CASSLDQGREAFF